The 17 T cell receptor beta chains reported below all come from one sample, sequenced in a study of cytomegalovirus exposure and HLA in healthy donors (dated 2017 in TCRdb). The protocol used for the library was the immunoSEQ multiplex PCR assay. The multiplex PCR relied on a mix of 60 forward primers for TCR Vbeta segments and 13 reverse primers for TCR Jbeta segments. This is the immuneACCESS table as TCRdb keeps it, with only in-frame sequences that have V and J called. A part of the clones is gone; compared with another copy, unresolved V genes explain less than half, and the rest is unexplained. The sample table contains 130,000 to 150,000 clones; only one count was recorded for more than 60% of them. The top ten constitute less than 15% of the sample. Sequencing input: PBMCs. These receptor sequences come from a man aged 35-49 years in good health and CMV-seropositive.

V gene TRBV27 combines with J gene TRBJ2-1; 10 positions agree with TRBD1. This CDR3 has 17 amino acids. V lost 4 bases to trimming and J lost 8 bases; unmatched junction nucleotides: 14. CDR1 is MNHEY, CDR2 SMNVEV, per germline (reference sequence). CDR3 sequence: CASSSLIGQGGLDEQFF. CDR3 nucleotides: TGTGCCAGCAGTTCTCTTATCGGACAGGGGGGGCTGGATGAGCAGTTCTTC.

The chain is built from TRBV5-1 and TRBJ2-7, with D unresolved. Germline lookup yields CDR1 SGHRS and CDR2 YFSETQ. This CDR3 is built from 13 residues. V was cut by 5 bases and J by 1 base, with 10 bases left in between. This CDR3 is CASRPGSSYEQYF. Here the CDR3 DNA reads TGCGCCAGCAGGCCCGGGTCTTCCTACGAGCAGTACTTC.

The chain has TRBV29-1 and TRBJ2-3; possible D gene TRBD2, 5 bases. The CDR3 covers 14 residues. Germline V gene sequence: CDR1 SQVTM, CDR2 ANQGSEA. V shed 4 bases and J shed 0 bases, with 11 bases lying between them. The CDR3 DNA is TGCAGCGTTGGATTCGGCGGGAGCACAGATACGCAGTATTTT. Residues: CSVGFGGSTDTQYF.

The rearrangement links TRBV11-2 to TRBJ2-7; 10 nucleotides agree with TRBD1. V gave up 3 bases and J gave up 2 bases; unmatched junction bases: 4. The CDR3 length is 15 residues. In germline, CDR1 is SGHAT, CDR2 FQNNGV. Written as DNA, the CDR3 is TGTGCCAGCAGCTTGGTGGACAGGGGGGCCTACGAGCAGTACTTC. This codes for CASSLVDRGAYEQYF.

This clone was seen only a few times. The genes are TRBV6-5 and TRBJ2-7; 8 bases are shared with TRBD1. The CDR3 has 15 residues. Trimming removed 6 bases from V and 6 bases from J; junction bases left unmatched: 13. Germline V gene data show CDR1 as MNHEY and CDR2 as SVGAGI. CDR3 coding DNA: TGTGCCAGCAGCCCCGACAGGGGAGGCCGAGGCGAGCAGTACTTC. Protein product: CASSPDRGGRGEQYF.

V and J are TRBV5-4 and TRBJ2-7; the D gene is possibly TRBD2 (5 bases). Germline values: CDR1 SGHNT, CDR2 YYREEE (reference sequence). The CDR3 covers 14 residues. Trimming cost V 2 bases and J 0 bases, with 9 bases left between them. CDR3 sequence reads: CASSLIGSSYEQYF. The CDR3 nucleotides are TGTGCCAGCAGCTTAATAGGGAGCTCCTACGAGCAGTACTTC.

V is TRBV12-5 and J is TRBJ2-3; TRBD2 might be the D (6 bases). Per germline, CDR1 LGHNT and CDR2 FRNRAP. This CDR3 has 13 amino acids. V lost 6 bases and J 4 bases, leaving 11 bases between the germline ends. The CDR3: CASGDSGADTQYF. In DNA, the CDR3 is TGTGCTAGTGGCGACTCGGGAGCAGATACGCAGTATTTT.

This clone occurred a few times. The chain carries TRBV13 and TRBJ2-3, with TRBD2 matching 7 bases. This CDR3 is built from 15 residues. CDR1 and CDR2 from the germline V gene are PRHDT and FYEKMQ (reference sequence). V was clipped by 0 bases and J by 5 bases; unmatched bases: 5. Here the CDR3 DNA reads TGTGCCAGCAGCTTAGGGGGGAGGGCCGGAGATACGCAGTATTTT. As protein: CASSLGGRAGDTQYF.

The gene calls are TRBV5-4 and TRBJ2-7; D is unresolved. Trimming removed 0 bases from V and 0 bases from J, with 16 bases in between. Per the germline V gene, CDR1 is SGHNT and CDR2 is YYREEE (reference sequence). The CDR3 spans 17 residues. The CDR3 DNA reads TGTGCCAGCAGCTTGGACTCTCAGGTCCCATTCTCCTACGAGCAGTACTTC. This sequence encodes CASSLDSQVPFSYEQYF.

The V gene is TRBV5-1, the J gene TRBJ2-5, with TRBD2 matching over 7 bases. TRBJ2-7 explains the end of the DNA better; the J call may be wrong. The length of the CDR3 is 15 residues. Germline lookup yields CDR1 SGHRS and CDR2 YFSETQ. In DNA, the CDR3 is TGCGCCAGCAGCTTCGGCGGGAGCGATTCCTACGAGCAGTACTTC. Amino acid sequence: CASSFGGSDSYEQYF.

This chain's CDR3 is CAAGRSQGSEKLFF. The CDR3 nucleotides read TGTGCAGCGGGGAGGTCCCAGGGAAGTGAAAAACTGTTTTTT. This chain links TRBV7-9 with TRBJ1-4; TRBD1 might be the D (5 bases). Germline lookup yields CDR1 SEHNR and CDR2 FQNEAQ (reference sequence). This CDR3 region has 14 residues.

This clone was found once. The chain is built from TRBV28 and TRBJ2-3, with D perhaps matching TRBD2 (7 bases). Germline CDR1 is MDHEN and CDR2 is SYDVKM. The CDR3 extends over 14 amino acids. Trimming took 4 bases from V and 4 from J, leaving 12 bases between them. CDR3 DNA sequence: TGTGCCAGCAGTTCTGGCGGGGGCTCAGATACGCAGTATTTT. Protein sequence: CASSSGGGSDTQYF.

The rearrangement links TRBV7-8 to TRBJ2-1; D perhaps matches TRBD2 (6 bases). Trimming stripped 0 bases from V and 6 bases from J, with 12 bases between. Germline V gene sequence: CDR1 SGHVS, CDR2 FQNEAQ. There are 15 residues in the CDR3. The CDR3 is CASSLAGRIGNEQFF. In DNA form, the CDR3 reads TGTGCCAGCAGCTTAGCGGGGAGGATTGGCAATGAGCAGTTCTTC.

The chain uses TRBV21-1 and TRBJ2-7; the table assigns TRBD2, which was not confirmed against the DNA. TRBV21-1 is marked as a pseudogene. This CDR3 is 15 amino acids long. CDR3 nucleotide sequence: TGTGCCAGCAGCAAATCCCCGGGGGTCTCCTACGAGCAGTACTTC. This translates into CASSKSPGVSYEQYF.

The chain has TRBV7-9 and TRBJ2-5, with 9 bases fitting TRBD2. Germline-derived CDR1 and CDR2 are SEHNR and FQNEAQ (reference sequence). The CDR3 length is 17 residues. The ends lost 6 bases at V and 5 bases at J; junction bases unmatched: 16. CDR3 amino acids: CASRLSGRASGKETQYF. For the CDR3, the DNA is TGTGCCAGCAGACTATCGGGGAGGGCTAGCGGGAAGGAGACCCAGTACTTC.

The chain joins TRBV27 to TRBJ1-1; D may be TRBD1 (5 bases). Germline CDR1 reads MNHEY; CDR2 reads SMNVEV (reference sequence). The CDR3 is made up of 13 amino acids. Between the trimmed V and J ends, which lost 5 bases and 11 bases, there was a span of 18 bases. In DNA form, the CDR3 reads TGTGCCAGCAGTCTATTCGGGTCGGGGGTTGCTTTCTTT. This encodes CASSLFGSGVAFF.

CDR3 DNA: TGTGCCATCAGTGACAGCCGGGGGGCTAGCAATCAGCCCCAGCATTTT. This encodes CAISDSRGASNQPQHF. The V call is TRBV10-3, the J call TRBJ1-5; D is possibly TRBD1 (6 bases). The CDR3 length is 16 residues. The V and J ends lost 3 bases and 0 bases respectively, with 12 bases between them. Germline values: CDR1 ENHRY, CDR2 SYGVKD.